The 15 T cell receptor beta chains below come from one sample, sequenced in a study of T-cell reconstitution after alpha-beta-depleted transplantation in children. It was with unique molecular identifiers that the TCRbeta library was prepared. TCRdb independently ran MiXCR on the PCR reads; one entry per CDR3 protein. The sample has about 980,000 distinct CDR3 sequences; roughly 31% are singletons. The specimen comprised PBMCs, mostly from graft donor cells, sampled 360 days after TCRalphabeta/CD19-depleted stem cell transplant. These receptors were taken from a boy younger than two who had a stem cell transplant for SCID, so the T cells may come from the graft donor.

The V call is TRBV5-1, the J call TRBJ2-7; 8 positions match TRBD1. V lost 0 bases to trimming and J lost 7 bases; unmatched junction nucleotides: 6. The V gene's germline CDR1 is SGHRS and CDR2 YFSETQ. CDR3 length: 14 amino acids. The CDR3 bases are TGCGCCAGCAGCTTGGGACAGGGGCTTAGGGAGCAGTACTTC. It specifies CASSLGQGLREQYF. Combining the CDR3 with reference TRBV5-1 and TRBJ2-7 gives the whole variable domain KAGVTQTPRYLIKTRGQQVTLSCSPISGHRSVSWYQQTPGQGLQFLFEYFSETQRNKGNFPGRFSGRQFSNSRSEMNVSTLELGDSALYLCASSLGQGLREQYFGPGTRLTVT.

The chain is built from TRBV29-1 and TRBJ1-1; the D is unclear. The CDR3 length is 14 residues. Germline V gene lookup returns CDR1 SQVTM and CDR2 ANQGSEA. Trimming took off 7 bases at V and 2 bases at J, with 17 bases between the two ends. This CDR3 is CSASGSRINTEAFF. The CDR3 nucleotides read TGCAGCGCTTCCGGGAGTCGCATAAACACTGAAGCTTTCTTT.

This chain links TRBV20-1 with TRBJ1-5, with 8 bases that match TRBD1. V gave up 3 bases and J gave up 7 bases; unmatched junction bases: 8. CDR3 size: 14 residues. The germline V gene encodes CDR1 DFQATT and CDR2 SNEGSKA (reference sequence). The CDR3: CSASQTGVNQPQHF. As DNA, the CDR3 is TGCAGTGCTAGTCAGACAGGGGTGAACCAGCCCCAGCATTTT.

At least ten counts were recorded for this clonotype. This chain uses TRBV10-3 with TRBJ2-7; 8 positions match TRBD2. With 2 bases clipped from V and 1 base from J, the junction kept 4 bases outside the gene matches. The V gene's germline CDR1 is ENHRY and CDR2 SYGVKD. The CDR3 sequence is 15 residues long. CDR3 DNA sequence: TGTGCCATCAGTGAGCCCGGGAGGGGTTCCTACGAGCAGTACTTC. It encodes CAISEPGRGSYEQYF.

This chain links TRBV6-5 with TRBJ1-2; the D gene is possibly TRBD1 (6 bases). CDR3 length: 16 residues. Germline assignment: CDR1 MNHEY and CDR2 SVGAGI. V dropped 2 bases and J dropped 1 base, with 14 bases sitting between them. CDR3 DNA: TGTGCCAGCAGTTACGTTAGCACAGGGAGTAACTATGGCTACACCTTC. Translated, it gives CASSYVSTGSNYGYTF.

The J gene is TRBJ2-1, the V gene TRBV15, with a possible D match to TRBD1 (5 bases). In germline, CDR1 is LNHNV, CDR2 YYDKDF (reference sequence). V gave up 4 bases and J gave up 3 bases, with 10 bases separating them. This CDR3 is 14 amino acids long. DNA for the CDR3: TGTGCCACCAGCAAGGGGTCCGTCTACAATGAGCAGTTCTTC. Translated: CATSKGSVYNEQFF.

This clonotype was seen a handful of times. The chain combines TRBV6-2 or TRBV6-3 with TRBJ2-7; TRBD2 agrees at 10 bases. Germline-derived CDR1 and CDR2 are MNHEY and SVGEGT. V trimming: 6 bases; J trimming: 1 base; junction bases outside the gene matches: 9. The CDR3 spans 16 residues. DNA for the CDR3: TGTGCCAGCAGGACAGGTAGCGGGGGGCCGTCCTACGAGCAGTACTTC. Translating gives CASRTGSGGPSYEQYF.

CDR3 sequence: CASSRFGVQSEQYF. Written as DNA, the CDR3 is TGTGCCAGCAGCCGATTCGGGGTACAAAGCGAGCAGTACTTC. The chain couples TRBV6-5 to TRBJ2-7, with a weak D call TRBD2 (5 bases). The CDR3 is made up of 14 amino acids. The germline V gene encodes CDR1 MNHEY and CDR2 SVGAGI. V was pared by 6 bases and J by 6 bases, with 18 bases between.

V is TRBV20-1 and J is TRBJ2-7; maybe TRBD1 (5 bases). V gave up 6 bases and J gave up 0 bases, with 15 bases separating them. The CDR3 length is 14 residues. Germline V gives CDR1 DFQATT, CDR2 SNEGSKA (reference sequence). DNA of the CDR3: TGCAGTGCAACTAACAGGTTAAGCTCCTACGAGCAGTACTTC. Translated, it gives CSATNRLSSYEQYF.

The chain uses TRBV7-2 and TRBJ2-1; possibly TRBD1 for D (6 bases). The CDR3 is 15 residues long. Germline V gene lookup returns CDR1 SGHTA and CDR2 FQGNSA. V shed 3 bases and J shed 2 bases, with 11 bases lying between them. The CDR3 region has the DNA TGTGCCAGCAGCTTCAGCAGGGGAACCTACAATGAGCAGTTCTTC. Protein: CASSFSRGTYNEQFF. Drawing the rest from reference TRBV7-2 and TRBJ2-1, the complete variable domain is GAGVSQSPSNKVTEKGKDVELRCDPISGHTALYWYRQSLGQGLEFLIYFQGNSAPDKSGLPSDRFSAERTGGSVSTLTIQRTQQEDSAVYLCASSFSRGTYNEQFFGPGTRLTVL.

V gene TRBV18 combines with J gene TRBJ2-7, with a possible D match to TRBD1 (6 bases). The V end lost 4 bases, the J end lost 5 bases, and 12 bases lay between the germline ends. This CDR3 contains 13 residues. In germline, CDR1 is KGHSH, CDR2 LQKENI. Here the CDR3 reads CASSRFSGDEQYF. The CDR3 coding sequence is TGTGCCAGCTCACGGTTTTCAGGGGACGAGCAGTACTTC.

The table lists this clonotype with many counts. This chain links TRBV20-1 with TRBJ2-1; 7 bases fit TRBD2. This CDR3 has 15 residues. V shed 4 bases, J shed 2 bases, and the junction held 8 bases outside the gene matches. CDR1 and CDR2 from the germline V gene are DFQATT and SNEGSKA (reference sequence). In nucleotides, the CDR3 is TGCAGTGCTACCCGGCCGGGGGGTCCCTACAATGAGCAGTTCTTC. Residues: CSATRPGGPYNEQFF.

This chain uses TRBV28 with TRBJ1-5, with a tentative D call TRBD1 (6 bases). The V and J ends lost 6 bases and 7 bases respectively, with 22 bases between them. CDR3 length equals 16 residues. The germline CDR1 and CDR2 sequences are MDHEN and SYDVKM. The chain's CDR3 is CASSHRAARGGQPQHF. CDR3 DNA sequence: TGTGCCAGCAGCCACAGGGCCGCGAGAGGCGGGCAGCCCCAGCATTTT.

This clonotype was observed a handful of times. The chain uses TRBV14 and TRBJ2-7, with TRBD1 identical over 7 bases. The V gene end was trimmed by 2 bases and the J gene end by 3 bases; junction bases not matched to a gene: 13. Germline loops: CDR1 SGHDN, CDR2 FVKESK. CDR3 length: 17 residues. CDR3 sequence reads: CASSQRQGGWIYYEQYF. CDR3 nucleotide sequence: TGTGCCAGCAGCCAACGACAGGGTGGTTGGATCTACTACGAGCAGTACTTC.

This clonotype has more than one count but fewer than ten. The chain has TRBV6-1 and TRBJ2-7; D is possibly TRBD2 (5 bases). Trimming left V 11 bases short and J 5 bases short, with 28 bases between. CDR3 length equals 16 residues. The germline V gene encodes CDR1 MNHNS and CDR2 SASEGT. CDR3 in amino acids: CAATGGNLGPGNEQYF. CDR3 bases: TGTGCCGCCACCGGAGGAAACCTAGGTCCGGGGAACGAGCAGTACTTC.